This T cell receptor beta chain stems from a study of control samples from healthy donors and cancer patients. The CDR3 runs to 16 residues. Germline-derived CDR1 and CDR2 are SGHVS and FNYEAQ. The V end lost 1 base, the J end lost 6 bases, and 15 bases lay between the germline ends. Sequencing was performed with immunoSEQ multiplex PCR; in TCRdb, only in-frame clones are kept and a portion is missing. The profile shows about 70,000 clones, 87% of them singletons. Sequenced material: PBMCs. The receptor was derived from a woman in her 50s with head and neck cancer. The chain uses TRBV7-6 and TRBJ1-4, with D possibly matching TRBD1 (6 bases). The CDR3: CASSLVPGAAHEKLFF. DNA for the CDR3: TGTGCCAGCAGCTTAGTTCCGGGGGCGGCCCATGAAAAACTGTTTTTT. Using reference TRBV7-6 and TRBJ1-4 for the parts outside the CDR3, the full variable domain is GAGVSQSPRYKVTKRGQDVALRCDPISGHVSLYWYRQALGQGPEFLTYFNYEAQQDKSGLPNDRFSAERPEGSISTLTIQRTEQRDSAMYRCASSLVPGAAHEKLFFGSGTQLSVL.